This entry features one T cell receptor (beta chain) sequence. It lacks a known antigen. One base away there is no much larger clone; base qualities are not given. The sample belongs to a study of radiotherapy plus CTLA-4 blockade in lung cancer (dated by TCRdb to the late 2010s). About the full investigation: Objective responses were observed in around 20% of enrolled patients, and disease control was achieved in around 30%.

What the research found in general, with its limitations: Early dynamic changes in blood T cell clones, together with increased serum interferon-beta after radiation, were reported as the strongest predictors of response. After treatment with radiotherapy and ipilimumab, TCR clones that originated in tumors expanded in peripheral blood.

The study tested focal radiation therapy combined with CTLA-4 blockade (ipilimumab) in patients with chemo-refractory metastatic non-small-cell lung cancer. Libraries were built with the immunoSEQ multiplex PCR assay. This is the immuneACCESS table as TCRdb keeps it, with only in-frame sequences that have V and J called. A part of the clones is gone; compared with another copy, unresolved V genes explain less than half, and the rest is unexplained. The sample yields tens of thousands of clones; more than 70% were counted once. 2.9% of the sample is in the top ten clones. The sequence came from a human donor with non-small cell lung cancer who had a complete response to radiotherapy plus ipilimumab. The input for sequencing was peripheral blood, taken from a patient treated with radiotherapy plus ipilimumab.

The DNA is TGTGCCAGCAGTTTGGGACTTGCCACAGATACGCAGTATTTT. This codes for CASSLGLATDTQYF. The chain employs TRBV28 and TRBJ2-3; the D gene is possibly TRBD2, with 6 bases matching. The cysteine opens and the phenylalanine closes a CDR3 of 14 amino acids. Here the CDR3 DNA is all that survives: 42 bases in frame from base 1. At the junction V is shortened by 3 bases and J by 2 bases, with 9 bases in between. Reading the germline V gene gives CDR1 MDHEN and CDR2 SYDVKM. Outside the CDR3, residues come from the reference TRBV28 and TRBJ2-3 proteins, so the full variable domain is: DVKVTQSSRYLVKRTGEKVFLECVQDMDHENMFWYRQDPGLGLRLIYFSYDVKMKEKGDIPEGYSVSREKKERFSLILESASTNQTSMYLCASSLGLATDTQYFGPGTRLTVL.